A single sample gave rise to the 18 T cell receptor beta chains below, sequenced in a study of cytomegalovirus exposure and HLA in healthy donors. In the PCR, 60 Vbeta and 13 Jbeta primers were used. TCRdb's copy holds only in-frame clones and misses some; the assay was immunoSEQ multiplex PCR. The sample includes about 120,000 clones, approximately 8% of them seen just once. Sequences were obtained from PBMCs. The receptors originated from a woman in her thirties or forties in good health and CMV-seropositive.

This clone occurred a few times. The chain combines TRBV7-2 with TRBJ1-4; D possibly corresponds to TRBD1 (6 bases). Germline CDR1 reads SGHTA; CDR2 reads FQGNSA. V was cut by 5 bases and J by 0 bases, with 10 bases left in between. This CDR3 is 15 amino acids long. CDR3 protein: CASSLQGTTNEKLFF. In DNA form, the CDR3 reads TGTGCCAGCAGCCTCCAGGGGACAACTAATGAAAAACTGTTTTTT.

This clone was observed a few times. This chain joins TRBV6-6 and TRBJ2-7, with D perhaps TRBD1 (5 bases). The V end was cut by 2 bases, the J end by 4 bases, with 9 bases between. The CDR3 consists of 13 residues. Germline V gene data show CDR1 as MNHNY and CDR2 as SVGAGI (reference sequence). CDR3 region: CASSYGDRYEQYF. CDR3 coding DNA: TGTGCCAGCAGTTACGGCGACAGATACGAGCAGTACTTC.

As DNA, the CDR3 is TGTGCCAGCAGCTTGGTTCGGGGGGGCCGCACCGGGGAGCTGTTTTTT. This sequence encodes CASSLVRGGRTGELFF. V is TRBV5-4 and J is TRBJ2-2; 8 bases map to TRBD2. The CDR3 is made up of 16 amino acids. Germline trimming cut 0 bases from V and 4 bases from J; bases unmatched to any gene: 5. Germline V gene sequence: CDR1 SGHNT, CDR2 YYREEE (reference sequence).

The gene calls are TRBV10-3 and TRBJ2-5, with 9 bases that match TRBD1. The CDR3 has 16 amino acids. The germline V gene encodes CDR1 ENHRY and CDR2 SYGVKD. V lost 0 bases to trimming and J lost 2 bases; unmatched junction nucleotides: 4. CDR3 in amino acids: CAISESGGTGQETQYF. CDR3 in DNA: TGTGCCATCAGTGAGTCGGGAGGGACAGGGCAAGAGACCCAGTACTTC.

In its sample, this clone was seen a few times. This sample includes further DNA sequences coding for the same CDR3. This chain links TRBV5-6 with TRBJ2-7; D is uncertain. Trimming pared 2 bases from V and 3 bases from J, leaving 3 bases between. The CDR3 has 11 residues. Germline assignment: CDR1 SGHDT and CDR2 YYEEEE. The chain's CDR3 is CASSFRYEQYF. In nucleotides, the CDR3 is TGTGCCAGCAGCTTTCGCTACGAGCAGTACTTC. Variable domain in full (rest from reference TRBV5-6 and TRBJ2-7): DAGVTQSPTHLIKTRGQQVTLRCSPKSGHDTVSWYQQALGQGPQFIFQYYEEEERQRGNFPDRFSGHQFPNYSSELNVNALLLGDSALYLCASSFRYEQYFGPGTRLTVT.

The J gene is TRBJ1-5, the V gene TRBV11-2; the D is unclear. The length of the CDR3 is 14 residues. The V and J ends lost 0 bases and 7 bases respectively, with 10 bases between them. Germline V gives CDR1 SGHAT, CDR2 FQNNGV. The CDR3 spells CASSLDPGFQPQHF. The CDR3 nucleotides read TGTGCCAGCAGCTTAGACCCGGGATTCCAGCCCCAGCATTTT.

V is TRBV5-4 and J is TRBJ2-1; weak D call: TRBD1 (6 bases). CDR1 is SGHNT and CDR2 is YYREEE in the germline V gene (reference sequence). V was pared by 3 bases and J by 8 bases, with 12 bases between. This CDR3 has 13 residues. The CDR3 sequence: CASSYTGSYEQFF. The CDR3 region has the DNA TGTGCCAGCAGCTATACAGGGAGTTATGAGCAGTTCTTC.

The table lists this clone with a few counts. CDR3 sequence reads: CASSEVGVTYNEQFF. For the CDR3, the DNA is TGTGCCAGCAGCGAGGTCGGGGTGACCTACAATGAGCAGTTCTTC. The chain recombines TRBV9 with TRBJ2-1, with D possibly matching TRBD2 (5 bases). This CDR3 is 15 amino acids long. Germline values: CDR1 SGDLS, CDR2 YYNGEE. The V end lost 3 bases, the J end lost 2 bases, and 12 bases lay between the germline ends.

This chain links TRBV6-4 with TRBJ2-3, with D perhaps matching TRBD2 (6 bases). This CDR3 is built from 16 residues. The germline gives CDR1 MRHNA, CDR2 SNTAGT. V was trimmed by 6 bases and J by 0 bases, leaving 16 bases between them. For the CDR3, the DNA is TGTGCCAGCAGCCGGATTGGGACTTTTAGCACAGATACGCAGTATTTT. Its translation is CASSRIGTFSTDTQYF.

This clone was seen a few times. The genes are TRBV19 and TRBJ1-1; tentative D call: TRBD1 (5 bases). Germline V gene data show CDR1 as LNHDA and CDR2 as SQIVND (reference sequence). This CDR3 has 16 residues. V was trimmed by 4 bases and J by 1 base, leaving 16 bases between them. DNA for the CDR3: TGTGCCAGTAGTACGGGGGGAAGCCGCTCGAACACTGAAGCTTTCTTT. Protein sequence: CASSTGGSRSNTEAFF.

The chain carries TRBV27 and TRBJ2-5, with 12 bases identical to TRBD2. The end of the DNA fits TRBJ2-7 better, so the J call may be wrong. CDR3 length equals 15 residues. CDR1 MNHEY and CDR2 SMNVEV come from the germline V gene (reference sequence). Here the CDR3 reads CASSPELAGGHEQYF. The CDR3 DNA is TGTGCCAGCAGCCCCGAACTAGCGGGGGGTCACGAGCAGTACTTC.

The chain recombines TRBV5-4 with TRBJ2-1; TRBD2 matches 13 bases. CDR3 length: 15 amino acids. The germline gives CDR1 SGHNT, CDR2 YYREEE (reference sequence). Trimming cost V 4 bases and J 8 bases; bases outside gene matches: 6. CDR3 nucleotides: TGTGCCAGCAGCCTACTAGCGGGGGGGCGCTATGAGCAGTTCTTC. Translated: CASSLLAGGRYEQFF.

V and J are TRBV2 and TRBJ1-2; 10 bases align to TRBD1. J lost 5 bases, V lost 7 bases, and 7 bases had no gene match. The CDR3 consists of 14 residues. Germline CDR1 reads SNHLY; CDR2 reads FYNNEI. As DNA, the CDR3 is TGTGCCAGCACCTTCGAGGGACAGGGGTATGGCTACACCTTC. It is translated as CASTFEGQGYGYTF.

The rearrangement links TRBV10-2 to TRBJ1-4, with D possibly TRBD1 on 5 matching bases. Germline V gene sequence: CDR1 WSHSY, CDR2 SAAADI. The V and J ends lost 6 bases and 0 bases respectively, with 14 bases between them. The CDR3 consists of 16 residues. The CDR3 is CASRTGDFSTNEKLFF. CDR3 DNA: TGCGCCAGCAGAACCGGGGACTTTTCAACTAATGAAAAACTGTTTTTT.

This chain uses TRBV7-3 with TRBJ2-4; 9 bases match TRBD1. The CDR3 is 14 amino acids. Germline CDR1 reads SGHTA; CDR2 reads FQGTGA. The V and J ends lost 8 bases and 9 bases, in that order; junction bases with no gene match: 11. CDR3 region: CASSIGGQGGIQYF. For the CDR3, the DNA is TGTGCCAGCTCGATTGGGGGACAGGGAGGCATTCAGTACTTC. Using reference TRBV7-3 and TRBJ2-4 for the parts outside the CDR3, the full variable domain is GAGVSQTPSNKVTEKGKYVELRCDPISGHTALYWYRQSLGQGPEFLIYFQGTGAADDSGLPNDRFFAVRPEGSVSTLKIQRTERGDSAVYLCASSIGGQGGIQYFGAGTRLSVL.

V usage is TRBV5-4 and J usage is TRBJ2-5; D not resolved. CDR1 and CDR2 (germline): SGHNT, YYREEE (reference sequence). The CDR3 runs 15 residues. Deletions cut 0 bases from V and 5 bases from J, with 14 bases between. DNA for the CDR3: TGTGCCAGCAGCTTGGGAGGCCAAAATGGGGAGACCCAGTACTTC. Its protein is CASSLGGQNGETQYF.

To note about this clone: A junction end diverges from the germline sequence, so it may reflect a read error. This specimen includes other DNA sequences encoding the same CDR3. The chain couples TRBV6-1 to TRBJ1-5, with a weak D call TRBD1 (6 bases). This CDR3 spans 12 amino acids. From germline, CDR1 is MNHNS and CDR2 SASEGT. CDR3 sequence: CASSPSGQPQHF. CDR3 bases: TGTGCCAGCAGTCCCAGCGGACAGCCCCAGCATTTC.

This clone was recorded a few times. The gene calls are TRBV21-1 and TRBJ2-7; the D call in the table, TRBD2, was not verified against the DNA. TRBV21-1 counts as a pseudogene. The CDR3 is 16 residues long. The CDR3 bases are TGTGCCAGCAGCAAAGAAGCGGGGGGCCTAACCTACGAGCAGTACTTC. Protein product: CASSKEAGGLTYEQYF.